Listed below are T cell receptor beta chains from one sample, sequenced in a study of blood T cell repertoires in COVID-19. The table came from immunoSEQ multiplex PCR; TCRdb's copy has only in-frame clones and leaves some out. Of approximately 200,000 clones detected, over 80% appear once; the ten largest clones hold roughly 3.7%. The material sequenced was PBMCs or T cells enriched from blood (not recorded which). The receptors derive from a woman aged 25-40 years who had been exposed to COVID-19. Both conserved end residues are part of each CDR3. Each record gives: clone size, V gene, D gene, J gene, CDR3 DNA, CDR3 protein. D genes are given only for firm matches. For some rows the clone size is stated as once, few or many, or as a class when expanded; others skip it.

.	TRBV27	TRBD1	TRBJ2-2	TGTGCCAGCAGTAACAGGGGGACAACCGGGGAGCTGTTTTTT	CASSNRGTTGELFF
.	TRBV9	TRBD1	TRBJ2-2	TGTGCCAGCAGCGTTGGACAGGAGAACACCGGGGAGCTGTTTTTT	CASSVGQENTGELFF
.	TRBV19	.	TRBJ2-5	TGTGCCAGTAGTATTAAGGGGGGGCCCAGAGAGACCCAGTACTTC	CASSIKGGPRETQYF
once	TRBV2	TRBD1	TRBJ2-2	TGTGCCAGCAGTGAAAAGACAGGGACCACCGGGGAGCTGTTTTTT	CASSEKTGTTGELFF
once	TRBV18	TRBD1	TRBJ1-2	TGTGCCAGCTCACCACGGGACAGGGGCAGCTACACCTTC	CASSPRDRGSYTF
.	TRBV9	TRBD2	TRBJ2-3	TGTGCCAGCAGCGTAGATACGGGAGGGGGACCAGATACGCAGTATTTT	CASSVDTGGGPDTQYF
.	TRBV7-9	.	TRBJ2-1	TGTGCCAGCAGCTTAGTCCCCCACAGGATCCAGGTCTTC	CASSLVPHRIQVF
.	TRBV10-3	.	TRBJ1-4	TGTGCCATCAGTGAGGGAGGTGTTAATGAAAAACTGTTTTTT	CAISEGGVNEKLFF
.	TRBV15	.	TRBJ2-3	TGTGCCACCAGCAGAAGGACTGAGCGGCAGTATTTT	CATSRRTERQYF
.	TRBV27	.	TRBJ2-1	TGTGCCAGCAGGCTCAGGGGAGCGGATGAGCAGTTCTTC	CASRLRGADEQFF
.	TRBV3-1/TRBV3-2	.	TRBJ2-1	TGTGCCAGCAGCCAAGATTGGCAGGGTATGGGGACCTACAATGAGCAGTTCTTC	CASSQDWQGMGTYNEQFF
.	TRBV28	.	TRBJ1-4	TGTGCCAGCAGTTTACAGGGAATTGCAACTAATGAAAAACTGTTTTTT	CASSLQGIATNEKLFF
.	TRBV5-6	TRBD1	TRBJ2-1	TGTGCCAGCAGCATCCGGGACAGAGTCAATGAGCAGTTCTTC	CASSIRDRVNEQFF
.	TRBV7-2	.	TRBJ1-2	TGTGCCAGCAGCTTAGCGGGAGGTTACGACTATGGCTACACCTTC	CASSLAGGYDYGYTF
few	TRBV7-2	TRBD1	TRBJ1-1	TGTGCCAGCAGCCCCTGGACAGGGAACACTGAAGCTTTCTTT	CASSPWTGNTEAFF
.	TRBV11-3	TRBD1	TRBJ1-1	TGTGCCAGCGCACAGGGGGCGAACACTGAAGCTTTCTTT	CASAQGANTEAFF
.	TRBV9	.	TRBJ1-4	TGTGCCAGCAGCGATCGGGACAACGAACGAAGAGAAAAACTGTTTTTT	CASSDRDNERREKLFF
few	TRBV30	TRBD1	TRBJ1-5	TGTGCCTGGAGTCGGGACAGGGGTCAGCCCCAGCATTTT	CAWSRDRGQPQHF
.	TRBV18	.	TRBJ1-3	TGTGCCAGCTCACCACTCCAAGGAGACGATGCCATATATTTT	CASSPLQGDDAIYF
.	TRBV5-6	TRBD1	TRBJ2-5	TGTGCCAGCAGCTTGGAGGGACAGGGACAAGAGACCCAGTACTTC	CASSLEGQGQETQYF
few	TRBV27	TRBD1	TRBJ1-2	TGTGCCAGCAGTCATACTTCACCGGGACAGGAGTACTTCTATGGCTACACCTTC	CASSHTSPGQEYFYGYTF
.	TRBV14	.	TRBJ2-7	TGTGCCAGCAGCCAAGTGAGCGGCTACGAGCAGTACTTC	CASSQVSGYEQYF
.	TRBV6-5	.	TRBJ1-1	TGTGCCAGTCGAGGACCCGACGGGAGAAGGGCTTTCTTT	CASRGPDGRRAFF
.	TRBV10-3	.	TRBJ2-5	TGTGCCATCAGTGACCTCGGGGAGACAGGAGAGACCCAGTACTTC	CAISDLGETGETQYF
.	TRBV6-5	.	TRBJ1-1	TGTGCCAGCAAGTCAGGGCTGGCCACTGAAGCTTTCTTT	CASKSGLATEAFF
.	TRBV29-1	.	TRBJ2-1	TGCAGCGTTGCTCGTTCGGATGAGCAGTTCTTC	CSVARSDEQFF
.	TRBV2	TRBD2	TRBJ2-3	TGTGCCAGCAAAAGCGGGAGTGGCGATACGCAGTATTTT	CASKSGSGDTQYF
.	TRBV30	TRBD1	TRBJ1-5	TGTGCCTGGAGTCAGGGGGTCAATCAGCCCCAGCATTTT	CAWSQGVNQPQHF
.	TRBV6-6	.	TRBJ2-5	TGTGCCAGCAGGCGGGAGACCCAGTACTTC	CASRRETQYF
.	TRBV2	TRBD2	TRBJ2-7	TGTGCCAGCAGTGAGGGGAGGGGCGCCTACGAGCAGTACTTC	CASSEGRGAYEQYF
few	TRBV5-4	TRBD1	TRBJ2-7	TGTGCCAGCAGACCCGGGACAGGGGGCAACGAGCAGTACTTC	CASRPGTGGNEQYF
.	TRBV10-3	.	TRBJ1-6	TGTGCCATCAGTGAGGCCGGACAGCATAATTCACCCCTCCACTTT	CAISEAGQHNSPLHF
.	TRBV5-1	.	TRBJ1-4	TGCGCCAGCAGGTCTGGCAGGGAGGATGAAAAACTGTTTTTT	CASRSGREDEKLFF